This TCR beta chain was recorded in a study of blood T cells in healthy people across ages. General observations from the study: Donors of long life had a larger count of naive CD4+ cells and greater diversity than aged donors.

CDR1 SNHLY and CDR2 FYNNEI come from the germline V gene. V was pared by 4 bases and J by 2 bases, with 5 bases of the junction left unmatched. This CDR3 is 14 amino acids long. Aged about 6 to 90, donors were systemically healthy Caucasians from Russia. Peripheral blood from each donor was collected in a volume of roughly 9.8 milliliters. Of note for this clonotype: Its antigen is as yet unknown.

With a J-beta primer mix and a sample-barcoded 5' primer, a second PCR ran 7 to 11 cycles. Each cDNA molecule received a tag from a template-switch adaptor that had 12 random nucleotides. TCRdb re-derived calls from the 5' RACE reads in MiXCR, one entry per CDR3 protein. The table records about 1,800,000 distinct CDR3 sequences, over 25% of them present only once. The chain is built from TRBV2 and TRBJ2-7, with 7 bases matching TRBD1. The material sequenced was blood. The TCR originated in a woman aged 25 to 45 in good health. The CDR3 DNA reads as TGTGCCAGCAGTGTGACAGGGAGAGCCTACGAGCAGTACTTC. Translated: CASSVTGRAYEQYF.